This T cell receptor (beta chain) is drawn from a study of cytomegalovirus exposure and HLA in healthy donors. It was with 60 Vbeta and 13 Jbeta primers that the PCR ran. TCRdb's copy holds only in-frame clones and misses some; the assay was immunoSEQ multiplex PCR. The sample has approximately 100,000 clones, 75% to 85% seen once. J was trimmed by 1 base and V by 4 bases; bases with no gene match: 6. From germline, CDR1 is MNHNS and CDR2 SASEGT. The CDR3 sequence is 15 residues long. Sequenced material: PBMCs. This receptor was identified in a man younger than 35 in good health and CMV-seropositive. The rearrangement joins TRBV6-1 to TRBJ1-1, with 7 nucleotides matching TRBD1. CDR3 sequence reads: CASSVGTAKNTEAFF. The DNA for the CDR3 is TGTGCCAGCAGTGTGGGGACAGCGAAGAACACTGAAGCTTTCTTT.